The entry that follows covers one T cell receptor (beta chain) sequence. Its target is unknown. The entry originates in a study of shared clonotypes between healthy human individuals. This CDR3 has 14 amino acids. Only in-frame clones appear in the TCRdb table, and some are missing; sequencing was by immunoSEQ multiplex PCR. The sample holds a few million clones, over 85% seen once. Naive-designated CD8 cells lacked CD45RO, were positively enriched for CCR7, and omitted terminally differentiated effector memory CD45RA+ cells. General observations from the study: Despite large depth, sorted-subset datasets appeared incompletely sequenced. Between a few donors, naive CD4 clonotypes were shared at a level of about 5%.

This receptor was obtained from a man younger than 30 in good health. Some clones in this sample may be carry-over from other donors' samples. Material: naive CD8+ T cells from PBMCs. The chain links TRBV21-1 to TRBJ2-6; the D call in the table, TRBD2, was not verified against the DNA. TRBV21-1 is classified as a pseudogene. The CDR3 protein is CASSWRAGANVLTF. CDR3 DNA sequence: TGTGCCAGCAGCTGGAGGGCTGGGGCCAACGTCCTGACTTTC.